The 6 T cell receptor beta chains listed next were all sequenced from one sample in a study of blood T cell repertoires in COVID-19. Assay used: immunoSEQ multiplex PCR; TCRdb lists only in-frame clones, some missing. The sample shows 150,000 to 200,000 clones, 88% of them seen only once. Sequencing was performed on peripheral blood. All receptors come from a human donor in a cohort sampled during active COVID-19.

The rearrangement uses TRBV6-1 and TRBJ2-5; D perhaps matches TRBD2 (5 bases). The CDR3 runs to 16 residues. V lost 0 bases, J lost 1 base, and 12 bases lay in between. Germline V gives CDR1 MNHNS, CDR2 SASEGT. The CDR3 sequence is CASSEARLGLQETQYF. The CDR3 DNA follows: TGTGCCAGCAGTGAAGCGCGGCTAGGACTCCAAGAGACCCAGTACTTC.

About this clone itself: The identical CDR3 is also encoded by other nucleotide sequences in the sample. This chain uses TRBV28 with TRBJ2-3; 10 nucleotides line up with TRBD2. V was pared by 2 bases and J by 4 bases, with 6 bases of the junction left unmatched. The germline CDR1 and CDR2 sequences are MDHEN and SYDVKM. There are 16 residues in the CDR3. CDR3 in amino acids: CASSLSGLAGADTQYF. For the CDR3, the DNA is TGTGCCAGCAGTTTAAGCGGGCTAGCGGGGGCAGATACGCAGTATTTT.

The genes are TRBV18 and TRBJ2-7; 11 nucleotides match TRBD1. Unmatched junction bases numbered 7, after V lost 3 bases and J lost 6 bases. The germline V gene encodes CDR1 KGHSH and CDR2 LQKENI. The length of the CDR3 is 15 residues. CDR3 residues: CASSPTGQGAFEQYF. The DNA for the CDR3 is TGTGCCAGCTCACCTACAGGACAGGGGGCCTTCGAGCAGTACTTC.

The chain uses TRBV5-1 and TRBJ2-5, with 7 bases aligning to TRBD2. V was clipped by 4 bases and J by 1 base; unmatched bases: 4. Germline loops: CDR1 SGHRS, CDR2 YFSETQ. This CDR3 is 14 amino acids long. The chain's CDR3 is CASSAWGGQETQYF. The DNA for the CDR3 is TGCGCCAGCAGCGCATGGGGGGGCCAAGAGACCCAGTACTTC.

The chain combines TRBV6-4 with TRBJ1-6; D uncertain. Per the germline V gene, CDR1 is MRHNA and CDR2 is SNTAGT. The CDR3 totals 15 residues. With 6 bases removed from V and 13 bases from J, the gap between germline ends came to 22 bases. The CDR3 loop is CASSAVRDRGSPLHF. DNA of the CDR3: TGTGCCAGCAGCGCTGTGAGAGACCGGGGTTCCCCCCTCCACTTT.

CDR3 loop: CAGTSGIANEQFF. CDR3 bases: TGTGCCGGAACCAGCGGGATTGCCAATGAGCAGTTCTTC. V gene TRBV30 combines with J gene TRBJ2-1; 7 positions agree with TRBD2. Germline V gene lookup returns CDR1 GTSNPN and CDR2 SVGIG (reference sequence). V was pared by 8 bases and J by 6 bases, with 10 bases of the junction left unmatched. This CDR3 comprises 13 residues.